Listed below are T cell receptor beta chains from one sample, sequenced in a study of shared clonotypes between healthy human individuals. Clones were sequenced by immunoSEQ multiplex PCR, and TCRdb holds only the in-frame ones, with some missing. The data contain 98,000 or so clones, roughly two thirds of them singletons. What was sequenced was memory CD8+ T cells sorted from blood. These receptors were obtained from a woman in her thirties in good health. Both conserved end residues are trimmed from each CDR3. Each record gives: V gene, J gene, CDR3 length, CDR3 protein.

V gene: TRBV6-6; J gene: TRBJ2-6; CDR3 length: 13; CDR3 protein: ASSEGQSGANVLT
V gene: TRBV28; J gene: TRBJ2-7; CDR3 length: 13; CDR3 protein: ASSPGGRGPYEQY
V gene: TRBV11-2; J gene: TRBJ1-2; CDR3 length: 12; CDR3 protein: ASSYQGANYGYT
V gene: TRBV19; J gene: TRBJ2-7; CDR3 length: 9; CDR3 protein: AVSDGYEQY
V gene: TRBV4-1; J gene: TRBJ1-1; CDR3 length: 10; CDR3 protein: ASSRTRTEAF
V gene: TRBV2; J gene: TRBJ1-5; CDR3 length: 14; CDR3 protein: ASRRAGNAINQPQH
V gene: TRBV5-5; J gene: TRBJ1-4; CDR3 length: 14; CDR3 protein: ASSPAGEFLGEKLF
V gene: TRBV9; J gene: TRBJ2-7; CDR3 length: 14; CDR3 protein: ASSTKGGTGIYEQY
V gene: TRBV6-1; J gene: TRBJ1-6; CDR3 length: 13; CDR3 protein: ASSDGTGDNSPLH
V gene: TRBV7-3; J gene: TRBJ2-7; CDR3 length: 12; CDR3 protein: ASSFMGGANEQY
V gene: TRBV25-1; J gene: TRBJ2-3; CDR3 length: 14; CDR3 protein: ASSEGTSGMTDTQY
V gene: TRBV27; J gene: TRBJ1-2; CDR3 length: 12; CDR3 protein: ASSFGGTNYGYT
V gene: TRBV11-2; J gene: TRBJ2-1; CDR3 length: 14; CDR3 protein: ASSLDGLAGLVEQF
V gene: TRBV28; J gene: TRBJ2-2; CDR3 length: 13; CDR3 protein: ASSTSGEHTGELF
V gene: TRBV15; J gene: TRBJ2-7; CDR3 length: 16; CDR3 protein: ATSRDPWKLTKKYEQY
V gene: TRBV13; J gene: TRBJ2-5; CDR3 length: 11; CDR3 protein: ASSSHAQETQY
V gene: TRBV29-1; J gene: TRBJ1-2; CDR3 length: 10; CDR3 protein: SVVSSDYGYT
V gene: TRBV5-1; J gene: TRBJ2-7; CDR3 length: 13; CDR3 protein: ASSNLAGETYEQY
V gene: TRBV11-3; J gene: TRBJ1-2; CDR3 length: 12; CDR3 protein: ASSPAAGQYGYT
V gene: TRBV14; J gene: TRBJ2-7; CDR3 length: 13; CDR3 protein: ASSQILAGVHEQY
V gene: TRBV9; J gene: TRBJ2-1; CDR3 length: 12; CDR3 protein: ASSVDRGMGEQF
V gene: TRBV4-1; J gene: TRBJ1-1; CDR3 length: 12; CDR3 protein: ASSQPTGGTEAF
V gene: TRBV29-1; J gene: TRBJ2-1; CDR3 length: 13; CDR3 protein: SVGGSSGTYNEQF
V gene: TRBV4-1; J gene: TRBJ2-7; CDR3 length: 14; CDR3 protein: ASSQEIPGHGNEQY
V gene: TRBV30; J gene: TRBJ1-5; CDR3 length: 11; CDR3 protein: AWDRDPQGPQH
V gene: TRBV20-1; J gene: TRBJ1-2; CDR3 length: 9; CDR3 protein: SASRQVSYT
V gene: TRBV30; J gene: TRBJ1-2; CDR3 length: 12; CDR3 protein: AWSSWTANYGYT
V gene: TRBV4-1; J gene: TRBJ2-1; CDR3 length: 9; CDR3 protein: ASSAASEQF
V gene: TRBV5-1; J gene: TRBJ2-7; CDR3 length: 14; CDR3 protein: ASSLVSSGSRYEQY
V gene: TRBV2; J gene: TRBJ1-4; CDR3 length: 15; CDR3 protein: ASSAGTGVPTNEKLF
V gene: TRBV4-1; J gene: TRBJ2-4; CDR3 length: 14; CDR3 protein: ASSQDQRTLTNIQY
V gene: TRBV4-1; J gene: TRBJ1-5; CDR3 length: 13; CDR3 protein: ASSQGQGPGQPQH
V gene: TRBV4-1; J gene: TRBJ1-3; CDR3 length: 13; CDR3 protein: ASSQGTGLGNTIY
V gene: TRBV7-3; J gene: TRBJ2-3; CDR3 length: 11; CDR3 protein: ASSADTTDTQY
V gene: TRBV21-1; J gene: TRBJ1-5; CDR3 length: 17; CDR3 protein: ASSLRIDRGPSSNQPQH
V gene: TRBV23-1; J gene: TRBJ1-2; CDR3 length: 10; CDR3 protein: ASLGTGPGYT
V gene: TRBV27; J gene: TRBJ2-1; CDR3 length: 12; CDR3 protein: ASSLNVMGREQF
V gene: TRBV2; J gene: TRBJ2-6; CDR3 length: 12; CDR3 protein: ASSEGYGANVLT
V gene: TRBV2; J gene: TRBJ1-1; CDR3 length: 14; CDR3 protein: ASSDGMRFSNTEAF